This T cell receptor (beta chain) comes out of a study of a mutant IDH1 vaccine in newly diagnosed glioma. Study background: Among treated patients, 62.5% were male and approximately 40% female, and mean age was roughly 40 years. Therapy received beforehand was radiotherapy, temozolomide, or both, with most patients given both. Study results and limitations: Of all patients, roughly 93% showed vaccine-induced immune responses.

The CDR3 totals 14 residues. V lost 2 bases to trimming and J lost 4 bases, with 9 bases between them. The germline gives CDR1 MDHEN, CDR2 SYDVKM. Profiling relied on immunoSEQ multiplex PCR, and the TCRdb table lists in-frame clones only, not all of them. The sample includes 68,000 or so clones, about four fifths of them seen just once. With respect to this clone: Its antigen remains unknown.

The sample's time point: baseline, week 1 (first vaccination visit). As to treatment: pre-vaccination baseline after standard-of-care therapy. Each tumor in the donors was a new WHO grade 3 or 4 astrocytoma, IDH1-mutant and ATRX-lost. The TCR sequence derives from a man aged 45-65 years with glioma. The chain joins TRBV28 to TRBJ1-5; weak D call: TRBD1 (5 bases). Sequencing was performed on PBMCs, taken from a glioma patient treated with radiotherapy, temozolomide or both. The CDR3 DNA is TGTGCCAGCAGTTTAGAGACAGAAAATCAGCCCCAGCATTTT. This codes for CASSLETENQPQHF.